The 32 T cell receptor beta chains presented below share a single source sample, sequenced in a study of blood T cell repertoires in COVID-19. Sequenced by immunoSEQ multiplex PCR; TCRdb stores in-frame clones only, minus some. The sample yields around 70,000 clones, roughly 85% seen once. Sequencing used peripheral blood. Receptors originate from a man aged 60 to 69 with active or convalescent COVID-19.

This chain connects TRBV24-1 to TRBJ1-5, with TRBD1 as a possible D gene (6 bases). Per germline, CDR1 KGHDR and CDR2 SFDVKD. V lost 3 bases and J lost 0, with 14 bases in between. The CDR3 totals 17 residues. CDR3 sequence reads: CATSDAGVGYSNQPQHF. CDR3 nucleotide sequence: TGTGCCACCAGTGATGCAGGGGTTGGGTATAGCAATCAGCCCCAGCATTTT.

This clone occurred a few times. V is TRBV11-3 and J is TRBJ2-1, with 8 bases aligning to TRBD1. Germline trimming cut 3 bases from V and 9 bases from J; bases unmatched to any gene: 4. The length of the CDR3 is 13 residues. Germline CDR1 SGHNT, CDR2 YENEEA. The CDR3 nucleotides are TGTGCCAGCAGCTTGCGGGACAGGAGTGAGCAGTTCTTC. This translates into CASSLRDRSEQFF. Full variable domain (rest looked up from reference TRBV11-3 and TRBJ2-1): EAGVVQSPRYKIIEKKQPVAFWCNPISGHNTLYWYLQNLGQGPELLIRYENEEAVDDSQLPKDRFSAERLKGVDSTLKIQPAELGDSAVYLCASSLRDRSEQFFGPGTRLTVL.

In regard to this clone: The sample has other DNA sequences that encode this CDR3 too. V usage is TRBV25-1 and J usage is TRBJ1-2; TRBD1 agrees at 8 bases. Germline V CDR1 and CDR2: MGHDK, SYGVNS. The CDR3 extends over 14 amino acids. Trimming at V came to 3 bases and at J to 4 bases, leaving 4 bases not matched to a gene. The CDR3 sequence is CASSEGDRGYGYTF. The CDR3, as DNA: TGTGCCAGCAGTGAGGGAGACAGGGGCTATGGCTACACCTTC.

This clone turned up a few times. V and J are TRBV19 and TRBJ1-2; 8 nucleotides align to TRBD1. The CDR3 spans 14 residues. After removal of 6 bases from V and 5 bases from J, the junction contained 8 bases not matched to a gene. Germline values: CDR1 LNHDA, CDR2 SQIVND (reference sequence). Here the CDR3 reads CASSPGRGLYGYTF. CDR3 DNA: TGTGCCAGTAGCCCCGGCAGGGGGCTTTATGGCTACACCTTC.

The rearrangement links TRBV21-1 to TRBJ2-1; TRBD2, the table's D call, lacks a check against the DNA. TRBV21-1 constitutes a pseudogene. CDR3 length: 16 amino acids. The CDR3 DNA sequence: TGTGCCAGCAGCAAAGTTCCCGTTCCCCCCTGCAATGAGCAGTTCTTC. This gives the protein CASSKVPVPPCNEQFF.

The V and J genes are TRBV3-1 (or the pseudogene TRBV3-2) and TRBJ2-6; 15 bases are shared with TRBD2. V lost 4 bases, J lost 2 bases, and 9 bases stayed unmatched. The CDR3 is 20 amino acids. The germline V gene encodes CDR1 LGHDT and CDR2 YNNKEL (reference sequence). CDR3 DNA sequence: TGTGCCAGCAGCCCCGGACTAGCGGGGGGGCACCGGGCTGGGGCCAACGTCCTGACTTTC. It yields the protein CASSPGLAGGHRAGANVLTF.

This chain connects TRBV2 to TRBJ2-5; TRBD2 agrees at 8 bases. This CDR3 region has 16 residues. V dropped 1 base and J dropped 0; count of bases not matched to a gene: 4. Per the germline V gene, CDR1 is SNHLY and CDR2 is FYNNEI. CDR3 sequence: CASSEVGRGDQETQYF. The CDR3 nucleotides read TGTGCCAGCAGTGAAGTGGGGCGGGGGGACCAAGAGACCCAGTACTTC.

The chain couples TRBV21-1 to TRBJ2-5; the D call TRBD2 from the table was never checked on the DNA. TRBV21-1 is a documented pseudogene. The CDR3 totals 19 residues. CDR3 sequence reads: CASSKERNAGGPGQETQYF. Written as DNA, the CDR3 is TGTGCCAGCAGCAAAGAGCGGAATGCGGGGGGGCCGGGTCAAGAGACCCAGTACTTC.

The chain has TRBV18 and TRBJ1-1, with D unresolved. The ends were cut back, 6 bases at V and 0 bases at J, with 11 bases in the middle. The CDR3 is made up of 14 amino acids. CDR1 KGHSH and CDR2 LQKENI come from the germline V gene. The CDR3 spells CASSWRPLNTEAFF. The DNA of the CDR3 is TGTGCCAGCTCGTGGAGACCGCTGAACACTGAAGCTTTCTTT.

The chain is built from TRBV7-3 and TRBJ2-1; 11 nucleotides agree with TRBD2. Germline values: CDR1 SGHTA, CDR2 FQGTGA. J was trimmed by 3 bases and V by 5 bases; bases with no gene match: 6. The CDR3 contains 16 residues. Here the CDR3 reads CASSVSGTSGYNEQFF. CDR3 nucleotide sequence: TGTGCCAGCAGCGTTTCCGGGACTAGCGGCTACAATGAGCAGTTCTTC.

The V call is TRBV5-1, the J call TRBJ2-1; 7 bases are a match to TRBD2. The CDR3 length is 14 residues. Per the germline V gene, CDR1 is SGHRS and CDR2 is YFSETQ. The J segment lost 5 bases and the V segment lost 4 bases, leaving 6 bases of the junction unmatched. CDR3 in DNA: TGCGCCAGCAGCCCCCTACTAGCGAACAATGAGCAGTTCTTC. As protein: CASSPLLANNEQFF.

This sequence joins TRBV2 and TRBJ1-6; TRBD1 might be the D (5 bases). This CDR3 region has 14 residues. CDR1 is SNHLY and CDR2 is FYNNEI in the germline V gene. Trimming shortened V by 1 base and J by 9 bases, and 10 bases separated the two germline ends. The CDR3 DNA follows: TGTGCCAGCAGTGAAGGCAGGGTGGGTTCACCCCTCCACTTT. Encoded protein: CASSEGRVGSPLHF.

The V gene is TRBV19, the J gene TRBJ2-1, with 8 positions matching TRBD1. Trimming cost V 6 bases and J 2 bases; bases outside gene matches: 6. Germline values: CDR1 LNHDA, CDR2 SQIVND (reference sequence). The CDR3 is made up of 15 amino acids. The CDR3 protein is CASRPQGGPYNEQFF. CDR3 nucleotide sequence: TGTGCCAGTAGACCACAGGGGGGCCCCTACAATGAGCAGTTCTTC. Full variable domain (outside the CDR3, taken from reference TRBV19 and TRBJ2-1): DGGITQSPKYLFRKEGQNVTLSCEQNLNHDAMYWYRQDPGQGLRLIYYSQIVNDFQKGDIAEGYSVSREKKESFPLTVTSAQKNPTAFYLCASRPQGGPYNEQFFGPGTRLTVL.

This sequence joins TRBV7-2 and TRBJ1-1; the D is unclear. Per germline, CDR1 SGHTA and CDR2 FQGNSA. The ends were cut back, 3 bases at V and 1 base at J, with 6 bases in the middle. The CDR3 runs to 13 residues. The CDR3 loop is CASSFGGNTEAFF. The CDR3 DNA reads TGTGCCAGCAGCTTCGGCGGGAACACTGAAGCTTTCTTT. Using reference TRBV7-2 and TRBJ1-1 for the parts outside the CDR3, the full variable domain is GAGVSQSPSNKVTEKGKDVELRCDPISGHTALYWYRQSLGQGLEFLIYFQGNSAPDKSGLPSDRFSAERTGGSVSTLTIQRTQQEDSAVYLCASSFGGNTEAFFGQGTRLTVV.

This clone was found once. The chain recombines TRBV28 with TRBJ2-3, with 12 positions matching TRBD2. The CDR3 runs to 13 residues. Per germline, CDR1 MDHEN and CDR2 SYDVKM. Trimming removed 9 bases from V and 6 bases from J; junction bases left unmatched: 4. The CDR3 DNA sequence: TGTGCCAGTGGACTAGCGGGGTATGATACGCAGTATTTT. It is translated as CASGLAGYDTQYF.

The J gene is TRBJ2-7, the V gene TRBV5-4, with TRBD2 matching over 9 bases. Trimming took 4 bases from V and 6 from J; bases not matched to a gene: 11. This CDR3 is 15 amino acids long. Germline CDR1 SGHNT, CDR2 YYREEE (reference sequence). This chain's CDR3 is CASSPPGGGAGEQYF. CDR3 bases: TGTGCCAGCAGCCCACCGGGCGGGGGGGCCGGCGAGCAGTACTTC.

This clone was counted between two and nine times. V gene TRBV30 combines with J gene TRBJ1-2; no reliable D call. There are 16 residues in the CDR3. CDR1 is GTSNPN, CDR2 SVGIG, per germline (reference sequence). V lost 0 bases to trimming and J lost 5 bases, with 19 bases between them. The CDR3 is CAWSVPDRGTWYGYTF. CDR3 nucleotide sequence: TGTGCCTGGAGTGTACCGGATCGGGGTACGTGGTATGGCTACACCTTC.

The CDR3 sequence is CASSVGTGGAEQFF. As DNA, the CDR3 is TGTGCCAGCAGCGTAGGGACAGGGGGAGCTGAGCAGTTCTTC. The V gene is TRBV9, the J gene TRBJ2-1; 10 nucleotides agree with TRBD1. The junction had 3 bases not matched to a gene; V was cut back by 0 bases and J by 9 bases. This CDR3 is 14 amino acids long. CDR1 SGDLS and CDR2 YYNGEE come from the germline V gene.

This rearrangement joins TRBV2 to TRBJ2-7; D is perhaps TRBD1 (5 bases). This CDR3 has 14 residues. Looked up from germline, CDR1 is SNHLY and CDR2 is FYNNEI. Deletions cut 7 bases from V and 6 bases from J, with 19 bases between. CDR3 DNA: TGTGCCAGCACCACTCAAGACAGACGGGCCGAGCAGTACTTC. This codes for CASTTQDRRAEQYF.

The chain combines TRBV5-5 with TRBJ2-5, with 8 bases aligning to TRBD2. This CDR3 spans 15 amino acids. V trimming: 7 bases; J trimming: 1 base; junction bases outside the gene matches: 9. Germline V gene sequence: CDR1 SGHKS, CDR2 YYEKEE (reference sequence). CDR3 in DNA: TGTGCCAGCGCTTGGAGAGCGGGGGTCCAAGAGACCCAGTACTTC. Translating gives CASAWRAGVQETQYF.

V and J are TRBV18 and TRBJ2-5; D possibly corresponds to TRBD1 (6 bases). Germline V gene lookup returns CDR1 KGHSH and CDR2 LQKENI. Trimming shortened V by 5 bases and J by 4 bases, and 11 bases separated the two germline ends. CDR3 length: 13 amino acids. CDR3 protein: CASSTGTTETQYF. Here the CDR3 DNA reads TGTGCCAGCTCAACCGGGACAACAGAGACCCAGTACTTC.

This clone was recorded once. The chain carries TRBV19 and TRBJ2-2; 8 bases agree with TRBD1. This CDR3 has 15 amino acids. The V and J ends lost 7 bases and 4 bases, in that order; junction bases with no gene match: 8. Germline CDR1 is LNHDA and CDR2 is SQIVND (reference sequence). The CDR3 here is CASTNGQGLTGELFF. For the CDR3, the DNA is TGTGCCAGTACCAACGGACAGGGCCTCACCGGGGAGCTGTTTTTT.

In this sample, this clone turned up once. One end of the junction does not line up with germline, which may come from a read error. The CDR3 loop is CASTVGQGSSPLHF. As DNA, the CDR3 is TGTGCCAGCACCGTAGGTCAGGGTAGTTCACCCCTCCACTTT. The rearrangement uses TRBV9 and TRBJ1-6; possible D gene TRBD1, 5 bases. Germline loops: CDR1 SGDLS, CDR2 YYNGEE. The length of the CDR3 is 14 residues.

The chain couples TRBV20-1 to TRBJ1-5, with D possibly TRBD1 on 5 matching bases. This CDR3 has 15 residues. V was trimmed by 3 bases and J by 1 base, leaving 13 bases between them. CDR1 is DFQATT, CDR2 SNEGSKA, per germline (reference sequence). CDR3: CSASPREGSNQPQHF. CDR3 DNA: TGCAGTGCTAGTCCCCGGGAGGGGAGCAATCAGCCCCAGCATTTT.

This clone was picked up one time. The chain has TRBV5-4 and TRBJ2-7; D perhaps matches TRBD1 (6 bases). Trimming removed 5 bases at V and 3 bases at J, with 9 bases between. CDR3 length equals 12 residues. Germline V gene lookup returns CDR1 SGHNT and CDR2 YYREEE (reference sequence). CDR3 loop: CASSMDSYEQYF. The CDR3 bases are TGTGCCAGCAGTATGGACAGCTACGAGCAGTACTTC.

CDR3 sequence reads: CASSLWGVRGYTF. Written as DNA, the CDR3 is TGTGCCAGCAGTTTATGGGGAGTGCGAGGCTACACCTTC. V gene TRBV12-3 or TRBV12-4 combines with J gene TRBJ1-2; no firm D call. The CDR3 spans 13 residues. The V gene lost 2 bases and the J gene lost 8 bases, with 12 bases spanning the gap.

This rearrangement joins TRBV5-8 to TRBJ1-3, with D perhaps matching TRBD1 (6 bases). Germline CDR1 and CDR2: SGHTS and YDEGEE. The CDR3 extends over 14 amino acids. V lost 4 bases and J 1 base, leaving 9 bases between the germline ends. Written as DNA, the CDR3 is TGTGCCAGCAGCATCAGGGGTTCTGGAAACACCATATATTTT. Residues: CASSIRGSGNTIYF.

This chain links TRBV5-1 with TRBJ1-4; D may be TRBD1 (5 bases). Germline V gene lookup returns CDR1 SGHRS and CDR2 YFSETQ. V lost 4 bases and J 7 bases, leaving 14 bases between the germline ends. CDR3 size: 14 residues. The CDR3 bases are TGCGCCAGCAGCCAGGATGGGGCGGCTGAAAAACTGTTTTTT. Its translation is CASSQDGAAEKLFF.

This clone was seen only once. This CDR3 is CASSEQTSGELDTQYF. CDR3 DNA sequence: TGTGCCAGCAGCGAGCAGACTAGCGGGGAGTTGGATACGCAGTATTTT. This sequence joins TRBV5-4 and TRBJ2-3, with TRBD2 identical over 11 bases. The CDR3 is 16 residues long. Germline-derived CDR1 and CDR2 are SGHNT and YYREEE (reference sequence). V lost 4 bases to trimming and J lost 6 bases; unmatched junction nucleotides: 10.

This clone turned up a few times. The chain is built from TRBV3-1 (or the pseudogene TRBV3-2) and TRBJ1-1; D possibly corresponds to TRBD1 (5 bases). The V end lost 5 bases, the J end lost 1 base, and 8 bases lay between the germline ends. Germline CDR1 reads LGHDT; CDR2 reads YNNKEL (reference sequence). This CDR3 comprises 13 residues. The CDR3 loop is CASSEGQNTEAFF. CDR3 DNA sequence: TGTGCCAGCAGCGAAGGACAGAACACTGAAGCTTTCTTT.

The CDR3 sequence is CAISERDKYQETQYF. The CDR3 nucleotides read TGTGCCATCAGTGAGAGGGACAAGTACCAAGAGACCCAGTACTTC. This chain joins TRBV10-3 and TRBJ2-5, with D possibly TRBD1 on 6 matching bases. V was pared by 2 bases and J by 0 bases, with 10 bases between. CDR3 length equals 15 residues. The V gene's germline CDR1 is ENHRY and CDR2 SYGVKD.

This chain joins TRBV5-1 and TRBJ2-5, with 11 bases aligning to TRBD1. This CDR3 comprises 15 residues. Looked up from germline, CDR1 is SGHRS and CDR2 is YFSETQ. V lost 4 bases and J lost 4; bases outside the gene matches: 6. For the CDR3, the DNA is TGCGCCAGCAGCCACCCGGGACAGGGGGGAGAGACCCAGTACTTC. Protein product: CASSHPGQGGETQYF.